Below are 11 T cell receptor beta chains sequenced from a single sample in a study of T cell responses to AZD1222 COVID-19 vaccine. TCRdb keeps only in-frame clones here, not all; method: immunoSEQ multiplex PCR. The top ten clones hold around 1.7% of a sample with 95,000 to 150,000 clones, around nine tenths of them seen once. The source material was peripheral blood, sampled on day 0 of AZD1222 vaccination. Every receptor here comes from an adult in good health.

With respect to this clone: A read error may produce the germline difference seen at one junction end. Here the CDR3 reads CASSPGTSIDTQYF. The CDR3 bases are TGTGCCAGCAGTCCCGGGACTAGCATAGATACGCAGTATTTT. The V call is TRBV6-2 or TRBV6-3, the J call TRBJ2-3, with 9 bases lining up with TRBD2. This CDR3 contains 14 residues. Germline CDR1 and CDR2: MNHEY and SVGEGT.

The V call is TRBV15, the J call TRBJ2-1; D remains unclear. The CDR3 extends over 15 amino acids. Trimming cost V 4 bases and J 8 bases, with 18 bases left between them. The V gene's germline CDR1 is LNHNV and CDR2 YYDKDF (reference sequence). CDR3 nucleotide sequence: TGTGCCACCAGCATCGGGTCCTCTGGGTCGGATGAGCAGTTCTTC. This translates into CATSIGSSGSDEQFF.

This clone has just a few counts. J is TRBJ1-1 and V is TRBV11-2; D gene ambiguous. This CDR3 has 12 residues. V lost 6 bases and J 8 bases, leaving 13 bases between the germline ends. Germline CDR1 and CDR2: SGHAT and FQNNGV. CDR3 coding DNA: TGTGCCAGCAGTTCACCGGCCGGAGAAGCTTTCTTT. Translation gives CASSSPAGEAFF.

This chain links TRBV18 with TRBJ2-2; TRBD1 aligns across 8 bases. CDR3 length equals 15 residues. The germline CDR1 and CDR2 sequences are KGHSH and LQKENI. Trimming took 6 bases from V and 2 from J; bases not matched to a gene: 5. CDR3 DNA sequence: TGTGCCAGCTCCCTATCAGGGGGCAACACCGGGGAGCTGTTTTTT. Translating it yields CASSLSGGNTGELFF. The full variable domain, its missing parts supplied by reference TRBV18 and TRBJ2-2, is NAGVMQNPRHLVRRRGQEARLRCSPMKGHSHVYWYRQLPEEGLKFMVYLQKENIIDESGMPKERFSAEFPKEGPSILRIQQVVRGDSAAYFCASSLSGGNTGELFFGEGSRLTVL.

This chain joins TRBV29-1 and TRBJ1-2; D remains unclear. The CDR3 spans 12 residues. Germline-derived CDR1 and CDR2 are SQVTM and ANQGSEA. Trimming took off 6 bases at V and 4 bases at J, with 12 bases between the two ends. The CDR3, as DNA: TGCAGCGTGGTACAAACCCGCTATGGCTACACCTTC. Protein sequence: CSVVQTRYGYTF.

This clone showed up just once. The chain recombines TRBV19 with TRBJ1-5; no reliable D call. The CDR3 is made up of 13 amino acids. The germline V and J ends were trimmed by 3 bases and 5 bases, with 8 bases remaining between them. Germline loops: CDR1 LNHDA, CDR2 SQIVND (reference sequence). CDR3 DNA: TGTGCCAGTAGTATCGAGTGGGATCAGCCCCAGCATTTT. This translates into CASSIEWDQPQHF.

This chain joins TRBV14 and TRBJ2-1; no clear D. CDR1 SGHDN and CDR2 FVKESK come from the germline V gene. This CDR3 is built from 11 residues. Trimming left V 1 base short and J 10 bases short, with 5 bases between. CDR3 sequence (DNA): TGTGCCAGCAGCCAAGTAGGGGAGCAGTTCTTC. It is translated as CASSQVGEQFF. Using reference TRBV14 and TRBJ2-1 for the parts outside the CDR3, the full variable domain is EAGVTQFPSHSVIEKGQTVTLRCDPISGHDNLYWYRRVMGKEIKFLLHFVKESKQDESGMPNNRFLAERTGGTYSTLKVQPAELEDSGVYFCASSQVGEQFFGPGTRLTVL.

In DNA, the CDR3 is TGTGCCACCAGCAGAGTTGGAGCAGGGGTCGGGGCCAACGTCCTGACTTTC. Its translation is CATSRVGAGVGANVLTF. V usage is TRBV15 and J usage is TRBJ2-6; maybe TRBD1 (6 bases). This CDR3 contains 17 residues. The V gene lost 1 base and the J gene lost 4 bases, with 14 bases spanning the gap. Germline CDR1 is LNHNV and CDR2 is YYDKDF (reference sequence).

This chain connects TRBV6-1 to TRBJ1-5, with unresolved D. V lost 0 bases and J lost 5, with 8 bases in between. Per the germline V gene, CDR1 is MNHNS and CDR2 is SASEGT. The CDR3 sequence is 14 residues long. Written as DNA, the CDR3 is TGTGCCAGCAGTGAAGCGGGTCCGCATCAGCCCCAGCATTTT. Protein sequence: CASSEAGPHQPQHF.

The chain links TRBV5-1 to TRBJ1-1, with D perhaps TRBD1 (6 bases). The V end lost 5 bases, the J end lost 11 bases, and 25 bases lay between the germline ends. This CDR3 is built from 15 residues. CDR1 is SGHRS and CDR2 is YFSETQ in the germline V gene. CDR3 sequence: CASRNPDSVHLDAFF. The CDR3 DNA reads TGCGCCAGCAGAAACCCGGACAGCGTTCACCTTGACGCTTTCTTT.

This clone showed up just a few times. The chain couples TRBV4-3 to TRBJ1-5; D gene unclear. Germline V gene sequence: CDR1 LGHNA, CDR2 YSLEER. Trimming shortened V by 1 base and J by 5 bases, and 9 bases separated the two germline ends. The CDR3 loop spans 14 amino acids. DNA of the CDR3: TGCGCCAGCAGCCAAGGGTACGGTGATCAGCCCCAGCATTTT. This translates into CASSQGYGDQPQHF.